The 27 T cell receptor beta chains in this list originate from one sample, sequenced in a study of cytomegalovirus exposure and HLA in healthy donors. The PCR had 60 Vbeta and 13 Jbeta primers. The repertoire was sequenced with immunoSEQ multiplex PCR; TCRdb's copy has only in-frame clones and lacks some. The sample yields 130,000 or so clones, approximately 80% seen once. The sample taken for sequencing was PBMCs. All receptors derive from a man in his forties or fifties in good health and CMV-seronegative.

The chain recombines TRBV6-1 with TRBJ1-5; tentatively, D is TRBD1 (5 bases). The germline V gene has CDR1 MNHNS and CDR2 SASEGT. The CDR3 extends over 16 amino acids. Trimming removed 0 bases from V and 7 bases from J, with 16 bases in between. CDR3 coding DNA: TGTGCCAGCAGTGAAGCGGGGGGGGGTGGGAGGCAGCCCCAGCATTTT. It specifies CASSEAGGGGRQPQHF.

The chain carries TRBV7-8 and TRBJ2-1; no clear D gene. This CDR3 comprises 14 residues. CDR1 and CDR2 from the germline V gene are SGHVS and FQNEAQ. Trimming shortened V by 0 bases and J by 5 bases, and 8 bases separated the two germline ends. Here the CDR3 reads CASSLAPADNEQFF. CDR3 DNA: TGTGCCAGCAGCTTAGCGCCCGCAGACAATGAGCAGTTCTTC. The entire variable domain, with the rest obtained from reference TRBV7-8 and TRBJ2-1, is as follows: GAGVSQSPRYKVAKRGQDVALRCDPISGHVSLFWYQQALGQGPEFLTYFQNEAQLDKSGLPSDRFFAERPEGSVSTLKIQRTQQEDSAVYLCASSLAPADNEQFFGPGTRLTVL.

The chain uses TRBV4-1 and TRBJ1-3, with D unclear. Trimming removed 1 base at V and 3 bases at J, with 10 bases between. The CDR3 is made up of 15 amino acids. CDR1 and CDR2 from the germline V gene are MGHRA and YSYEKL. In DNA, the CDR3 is TGCGCCAGCAGCCAAGGCACCCTTAGTGGAAACACCATATATTTT. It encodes CASSQGTLSGNTIYF.

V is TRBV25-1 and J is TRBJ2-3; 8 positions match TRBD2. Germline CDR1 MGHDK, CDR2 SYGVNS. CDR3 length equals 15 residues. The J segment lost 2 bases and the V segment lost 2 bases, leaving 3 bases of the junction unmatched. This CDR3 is CASSESSGVTDTQYF. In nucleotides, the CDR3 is TGTGCCAGCAGTGAAAGTAGCGGGGTCACAGATACGCAGTATTTT.

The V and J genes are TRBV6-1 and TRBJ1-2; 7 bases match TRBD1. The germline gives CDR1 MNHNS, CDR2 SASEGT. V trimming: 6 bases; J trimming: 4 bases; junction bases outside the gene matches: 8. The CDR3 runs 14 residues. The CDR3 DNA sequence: TGTGCCAGCAGAGAGAAGGGGGCGGTCTATGGCTACACCTTC. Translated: CASREKGAVYGYTF.

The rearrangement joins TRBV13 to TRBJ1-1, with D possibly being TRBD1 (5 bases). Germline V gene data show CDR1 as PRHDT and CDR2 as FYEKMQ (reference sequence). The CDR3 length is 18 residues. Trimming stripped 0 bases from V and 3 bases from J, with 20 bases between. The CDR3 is CASSLGPHGRGLDTEAFF. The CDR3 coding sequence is TGTGCCAGCAGCTTAGGCCCTCACGGGAGGGGCTTGGACACTGAAGCTTTCTTT.

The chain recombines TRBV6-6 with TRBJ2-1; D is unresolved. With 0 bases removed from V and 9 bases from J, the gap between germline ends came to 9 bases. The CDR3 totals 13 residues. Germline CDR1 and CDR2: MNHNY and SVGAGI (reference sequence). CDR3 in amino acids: CASSYSAGIEQFF. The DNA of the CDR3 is TGTGCCAGCAGTTACTCGGCAGGAATTGAGCAGTTCTTC.

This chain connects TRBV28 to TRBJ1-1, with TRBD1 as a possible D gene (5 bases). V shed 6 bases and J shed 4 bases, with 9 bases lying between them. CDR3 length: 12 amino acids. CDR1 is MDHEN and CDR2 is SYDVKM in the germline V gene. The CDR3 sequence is CASRGDSTEAFF. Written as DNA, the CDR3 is TGTGCCAGCAGGGGTGACAGCACTGAAGCTTTCTTT.

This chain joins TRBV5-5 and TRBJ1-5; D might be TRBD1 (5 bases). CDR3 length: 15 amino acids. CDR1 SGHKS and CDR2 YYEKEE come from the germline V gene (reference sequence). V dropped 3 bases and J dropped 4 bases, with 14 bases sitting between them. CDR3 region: CASSSLKDNNQPQHF. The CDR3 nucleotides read TGTGCCAGCAGCTCCCTTAAGGACAATAATCAGCCCCAGCATTTT.

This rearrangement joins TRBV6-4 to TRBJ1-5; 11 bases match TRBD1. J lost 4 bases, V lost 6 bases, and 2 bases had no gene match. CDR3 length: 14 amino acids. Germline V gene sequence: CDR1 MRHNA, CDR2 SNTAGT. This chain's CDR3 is CASSGTGGNQPQHF. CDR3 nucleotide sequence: TGTGCCAGCAGCGGGACAGGGGGTAATCAGCCCCAGCATTTT.

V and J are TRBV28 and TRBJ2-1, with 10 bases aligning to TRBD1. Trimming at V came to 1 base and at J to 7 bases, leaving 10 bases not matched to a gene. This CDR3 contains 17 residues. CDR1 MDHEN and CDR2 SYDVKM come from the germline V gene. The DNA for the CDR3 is TGTGCCAGCAGTTTATATCCCGGGGACAGGGGAGGGAATGAGCAGTTCTTC. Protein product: CASSLYPGDRGGNEQFF.

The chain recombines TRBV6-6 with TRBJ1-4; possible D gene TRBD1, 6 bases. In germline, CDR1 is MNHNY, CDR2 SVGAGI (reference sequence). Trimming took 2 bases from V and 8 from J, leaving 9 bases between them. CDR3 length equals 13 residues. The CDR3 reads CASSYRTDEKLFF. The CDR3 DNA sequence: TGTGCCAGCAGTTACCGGACAGACGAAAAACTGTTTTTT.

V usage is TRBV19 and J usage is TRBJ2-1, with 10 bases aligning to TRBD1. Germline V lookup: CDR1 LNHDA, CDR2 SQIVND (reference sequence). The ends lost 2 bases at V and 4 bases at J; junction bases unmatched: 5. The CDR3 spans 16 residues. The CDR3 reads CASSITRTGGYNEQFF. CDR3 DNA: TGTGCCAGTAGTATAACGCGGACAGGGGGATACAATGAGCAGTTCTTC.

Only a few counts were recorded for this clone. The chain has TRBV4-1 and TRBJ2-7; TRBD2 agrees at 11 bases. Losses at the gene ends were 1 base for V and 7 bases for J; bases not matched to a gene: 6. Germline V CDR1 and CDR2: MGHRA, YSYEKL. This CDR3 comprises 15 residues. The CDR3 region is CASSQGTSGRGEQYF. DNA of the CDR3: TGCGCCAGCAGCCAAGGAACTAGCGGGAGAGGGGAGCAGTACTTC.

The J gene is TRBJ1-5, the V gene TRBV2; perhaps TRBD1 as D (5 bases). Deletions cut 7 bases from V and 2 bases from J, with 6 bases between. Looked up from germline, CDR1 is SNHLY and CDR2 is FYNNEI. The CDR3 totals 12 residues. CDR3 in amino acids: CASKQGNQPQHF. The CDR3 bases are TGTGCCAGCAAACAGGGCAATCAGCCCCAGCATTTT.

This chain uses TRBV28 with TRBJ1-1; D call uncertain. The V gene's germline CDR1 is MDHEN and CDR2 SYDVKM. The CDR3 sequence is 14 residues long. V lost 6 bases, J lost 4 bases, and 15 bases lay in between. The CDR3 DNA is TGTGCCAGCAGCCCCGTAAGGGAGACCACTGAAGCTTTCTTT. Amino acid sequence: CASSPVRETTEAFF.

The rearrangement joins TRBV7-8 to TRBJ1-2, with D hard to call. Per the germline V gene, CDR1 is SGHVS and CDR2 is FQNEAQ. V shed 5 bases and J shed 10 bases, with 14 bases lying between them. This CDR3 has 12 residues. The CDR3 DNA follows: TGTGCCAGCAGCCCAACGGGTTTGGACTACACCTTC. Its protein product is CASSPTGLDYTF.

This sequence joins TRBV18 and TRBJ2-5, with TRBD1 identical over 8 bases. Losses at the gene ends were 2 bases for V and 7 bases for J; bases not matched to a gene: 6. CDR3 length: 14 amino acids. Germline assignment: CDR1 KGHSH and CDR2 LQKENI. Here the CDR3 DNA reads TGTGCCAGCTCACCAATGGGGACAGGAGGGACCCAGTACTTC. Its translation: CASSPMGTGGTQYF.

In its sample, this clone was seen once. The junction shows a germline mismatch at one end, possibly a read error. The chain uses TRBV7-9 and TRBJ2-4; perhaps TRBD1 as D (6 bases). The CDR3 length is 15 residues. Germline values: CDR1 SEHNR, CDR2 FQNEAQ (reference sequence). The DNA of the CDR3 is TGTGCCAGCAGCTTGTGGACAGAAGCCAAAAACAGTCAGTACTTC. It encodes CASSLWTEAKNSQYF.

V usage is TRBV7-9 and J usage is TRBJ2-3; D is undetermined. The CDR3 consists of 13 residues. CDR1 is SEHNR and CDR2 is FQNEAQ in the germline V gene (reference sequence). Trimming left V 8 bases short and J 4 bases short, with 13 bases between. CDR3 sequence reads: CASYDAAADTQYF. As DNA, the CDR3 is TGTGCCAGCTACGATGCGGCAGCAGATACGCAGTATTTT.

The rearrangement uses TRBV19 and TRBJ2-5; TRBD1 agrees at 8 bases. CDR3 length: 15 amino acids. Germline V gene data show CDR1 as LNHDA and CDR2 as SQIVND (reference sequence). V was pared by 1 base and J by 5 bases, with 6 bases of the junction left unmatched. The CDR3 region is CASSIADTGGETQYF. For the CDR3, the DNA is TGTGCCAGTAGTATAGCCGACACAGGGGGGGAGACCCAGTACTTC.

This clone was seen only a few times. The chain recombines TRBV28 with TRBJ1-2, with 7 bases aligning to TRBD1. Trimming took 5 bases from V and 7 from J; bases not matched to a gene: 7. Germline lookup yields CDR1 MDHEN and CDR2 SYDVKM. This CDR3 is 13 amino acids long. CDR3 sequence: CASSVTSGGGYTF. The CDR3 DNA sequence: TGTGCCAGCAGTGTCACTTCAGGGGGTGGCTACACCTTC.

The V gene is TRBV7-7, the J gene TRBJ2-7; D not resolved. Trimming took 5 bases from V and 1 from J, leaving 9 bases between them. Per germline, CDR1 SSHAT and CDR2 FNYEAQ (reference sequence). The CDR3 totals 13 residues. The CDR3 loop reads CASSEQSSYEQYF. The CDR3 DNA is TGTGCCAGCAGCGAACAGAGTTCCTACGAGCAGTACTTC.

This chain's CDR3 is CASSLGSGYNEQFF. DNA of the CDR3: TGCGCCAGCAGCTTGGGATCGGGGTACAATGAGCAGTTCTTC. This chain connects TRBV5-1 to TRBJ2-1; perhaps TRBD2 as D (5 bases). This CDR3 has 14 residues. The ends were cut back, 0 bases at V and 4 bases at J, with 8 bases in the middle. CDR1 SGHRS and CDR2 YFSETQ come from the germline V gene.

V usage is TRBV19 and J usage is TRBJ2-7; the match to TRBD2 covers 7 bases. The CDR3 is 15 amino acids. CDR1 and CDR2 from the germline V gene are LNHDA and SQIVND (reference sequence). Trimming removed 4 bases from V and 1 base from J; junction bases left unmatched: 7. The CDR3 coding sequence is TGTGCCAGTAGTAGGGGGGGGAGCAAATCCTACGAGCAGTACTTC. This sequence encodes CASSRGGSKSYEQYF.

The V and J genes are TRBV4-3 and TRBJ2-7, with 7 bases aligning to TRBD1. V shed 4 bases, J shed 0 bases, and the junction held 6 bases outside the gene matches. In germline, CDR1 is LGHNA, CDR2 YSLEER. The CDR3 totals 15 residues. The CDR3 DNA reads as TGCGCCAGCAGCCCCCACAGGGGCCTCTCCTACGAGCAGTACTTC. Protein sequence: CASSPHRGLSYEQYF.

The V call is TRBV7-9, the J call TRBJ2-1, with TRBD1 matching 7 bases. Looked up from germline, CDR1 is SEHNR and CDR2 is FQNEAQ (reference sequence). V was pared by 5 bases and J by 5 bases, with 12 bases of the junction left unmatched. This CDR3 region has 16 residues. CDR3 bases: TGTGCCAGCAGCCCCCAAACAGGGGCTCGACACAATGAGCAGTTCTTC. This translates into CASSPQTGARHNEQFF.